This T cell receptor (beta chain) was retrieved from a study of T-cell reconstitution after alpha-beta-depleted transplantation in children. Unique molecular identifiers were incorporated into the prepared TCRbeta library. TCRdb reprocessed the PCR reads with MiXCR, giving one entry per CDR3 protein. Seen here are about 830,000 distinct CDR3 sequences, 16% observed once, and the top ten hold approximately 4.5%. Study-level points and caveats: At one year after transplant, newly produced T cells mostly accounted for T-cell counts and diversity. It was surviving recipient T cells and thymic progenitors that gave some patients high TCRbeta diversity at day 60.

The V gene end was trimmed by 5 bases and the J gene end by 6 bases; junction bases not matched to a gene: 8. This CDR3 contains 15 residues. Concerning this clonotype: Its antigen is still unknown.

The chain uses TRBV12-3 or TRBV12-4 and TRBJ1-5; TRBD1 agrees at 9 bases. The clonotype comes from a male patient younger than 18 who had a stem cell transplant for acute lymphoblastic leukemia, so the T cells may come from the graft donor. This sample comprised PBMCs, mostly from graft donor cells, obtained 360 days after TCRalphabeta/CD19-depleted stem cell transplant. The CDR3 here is CASSLGQGSTQPQHF. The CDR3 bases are TGTGCCAGCAGTCTCGGACAGGGGAGTACTCAGCCCCAGCATTTT.